These 25 T cell receptor beta chains share one sample of origin, sequenced in a study of shared clonotypes between healthy human individuals. TCRdb's copy holds only in-frame clones and misses some; the assay was immunoSEQ multiplex PCR. Altogether about 2.1 million clones are present, about 94% being singletons, with the ten largest covering about 1.7%. CD45RO-negative CD8 cells positively selected for CCR7 made up the naive population, which excluded terminally differentiated effector memory CD45RA+ cells. Sequencing was carried out using naive CD8+ T cells from PBMCs. All receptors come from a man between 18 and 35 years old in good health. Some clones in this sample may be carry-over from other donors' samples.

This chain links TRBV5-1 with TRBJ2-5; 8 nucleotides agree with TRBD2. This CDR3 is built from 15 residues. V lost 5 bases to trimming and J lost 0 bases; unmatched junction nucleotides: 6. Germline CDR1 and CDR2: SGHRS and YFSETQ. The DNA of the CDR3 is TGCGCCAGCAGTTCACAGCGGGAGTACCAAGAGACCCAGTACTTC. This sequence encodes CASSSQREYQETQYF.

Worth noting for this clone: This specimen includes other DNA sequences encoding the same CDR3. This chain connects TRBV5-1 to TRBJ1-1; D unclear. Germline V gene sequence: CDR1 SGHRS, CDR2 YFSETQ. V lost 0 bases and J 4 bases, leaving 7 bases between the germline ends. The CDR3 is 13 residues long. CDR3 DNA: TGCGCCAGCAGCTTGGATGGAGGCACTGAAGCTTTCTTT. Amino acid sequence: CASSLDGGTEAFF.

The V gene is TRBV5-1, the J gene TRBJ2-7; a possible D gene is TRBD1 (5 bases). The CDR3 is 14 amino acids. Germline CDR1 SGHRS, CDR2 YFSETQ. The ends were cut back, 0 bases at V and 2 bases at J, with 9 bases in the middle. The CDR3, as DNA: TGCGCCAGCAGCTTGGTTCAGGGCCCCTACGAGCAGTACTTC. Its translation: CASSLVQGPYEQYF.

This rearrangement joins TRBV7-8 to TRBJ2-5, with 8 nucleotides matching TRBD1. Germline-derived CDR1 and CDR2 are SGHVS and FQNEAQ. Trimming took 1 base from V and 5 from J; bases not matched to a gene: 12. This CDR3 is 17 amino acids long. DNA of the CDR3: TGTGCCAGCAGCTTAGGAGTCGCCAGGGGGCTCCATGAGACCCAGTACTTC. It encodes CASSLGVARGLHETQYF. Using reference TRBV7-8 and TRBJ2-5 for the parts outside the CDR3, the full variable domain is GAGVSQSPRYKVAKRGQDVALRCDPISGHVSLFWYQQALGQGPEFLTYFQNEAQLDKSGLPSDRFFAERPEGSVSTLKIQRTQQEDSAVYLCASSLGVARGLHETQYFGPGTRLLVL.

CDR3 protein: CASSLIWAVTGGDTGELFF. The CDR3 nucleotides are TGTGCCAGCAGCTTAATCTGGGCGGTGACAGGGGGCGACACCGGGGAGCTGTTTTTT. This chain links TRBV7-9 with TRBJ2-2; TRBD1 matches 10 bases. The CDR3 has 19 amino acids. Per germline, CDR1 SEHNR and CDR2 FQNEAQ (reference sequence). J was trimmed by 3 bases and V by 2 bases; bases with no gene match: 12.

The V gene is TRBV2, the J gene TRBJ1-4; D might be TRBD1 (6 bases). This CDR3 spans 14 amino acids. Trimming pared 3 bases from V and 7 bases from J, leaving 12 bases between. Germline V gives CDR1 SNHLY, CDR2 FYNNEI. The CDR3 sequence is CASSDGTRGEKLFF. DNA for the CDR3: TGTGCCAGCAGTGATGGGACAAGGGGTGAAAAACTGTTTTTT. Full variable domain (missing parts from reference TRBV2 and TRBJ1-4): EPEVTQTPSHQVTQMGQEVILRCVPISNHLYFYWYRQILGQKVEFLVSFYNNEISEKSEIFDDQFSVERPDGSNFTLKIRSTKLEDSAMYFCASSDGTRGEKLFFGSGTQLSVL.

The chain uses TRBV11-3 and TRBJ2-4; possibly TRBD1 or TRBD2 for D (6 bases each). CDR3 length: 14 residues. The V gene lost 4 bases and the J gene lost 7 bases, with 14 bases spanning the gap. The V gene's germline CDR1 is SGHNT and CDR2 YENEEA. CDR3 nucleotides: TGTGCCAGCAGCTCCTCGTTGGGGGGCAACATTCAGTACTTC. It is translated as CASSSSLGGNIQYF.

CDR3 amino acids: CASSFQGLAGISYEQYF. The DNA of the CDR3 is TGTGCCAGCAGTTTTCAAGGACTAGCGGGTATCTCCTACGAGCAGTACTTC. This rearrangement joins TRBV27 to TRBJ2-7; 11 nucleotides line up with TRBD2. V lost 3 bases and J lost 0; bases outside the gene matches: 7. Germline V gene lookup returns CDR1 MNHEY and CDR2 SMNVEV (reference sequence). The CDR3 loop spans 17 amino acids.

The chain links TRBV9 to TRBJ1-1, with TRBD1 identical over 7 bases. The CDR3 contains 16 residues. The V gene's germline CDR1 is SGDLS and CDR2 YYNGEE. J lost 0 bases, V lost 0 bases, and 5 bases had no gene match. The chain's CDR3 is CASSVGGTAMNTEAFF. CDR3 coding DNA: TGTGCCAGCAGCGTAGGTGGGACAGCAATGAACACTGAAGCTTTCTTT.

The rearrangement uses TRBV6-1 and TRBJ2-3; TRBD1 might be the D (6 bases). This CDR3 has 13 amino acids. V shed 6 bases and J shed 3 bases, with 10 bases lying between them. Germline V gene lookup returns CDR1 MNHNS and CDR2 SASEGT. The CDR3 coding sequence is TGTGCCAGCAGAGGCAGGGGTACAGATACGCAGTATTTT. Translated: CASRGRGTDTQYF.

This chain links TRBV19 with TRBJ1-1; TRBD1 matches at 7 bases. The CDR3 is 15 residues long. Germline trimming cut 9 bases from V and 2 bases from J; bases unmatched to any gene: 12. Germline-derived CDR1 and CDR2 are LNHDA and SQIVND (reference sequence). The CDR3 nucleotides read TGTGCCAGCCTTTCAAGGGGAGGGGGCAACACTGAAGCTTTCTTT. Amino acid sequence: CASLSRGGGNTEAFF.

The gene calls are TRBV19 and TRBJ2-7; 8 nucleotides align to TRBD2. The CDR3 spans 13 residues. V lost 4 bases, J lost 7 bases, and 6 bases stayed unmatched. From germline, CDR1 is LNHDA and CDR2 SQIVND (reference sequence). The CDR3 sequence is CASSTHPGGEQYF. CDR3 in DNA: TGTGCCAGTAGTACCCACCCGGGGGGGGAGCAGTACTTC.

The chain uses TRBV27 and TRBJ1-3; D gene ambiguous. This CDR3 comprises 19 residues. Germline V CDR1 and CDR2: MNHEY, SMNVEV (reference sequence). Trimming took off 1 base at V and 0 bases at J, with 19 bases between the two ends. The CDR3 sequence is CASSLYPPTGTHSGNTIYF. Written as DNA, the CDR3 is TGTGCCAGCAGTTTATACCCCCCCACGGGCACCCACTCTGGAAACACCATATATTTT.

The genes are TRBV9 and TRBJ1-4; D unresolved. Germline V lookup: CDR1 SGDLS, CDR2 YYNGEE. V was cut by 6 bases and J by 0 bases, with 9 bases left in between. The CDR3 has 14 amino acids. CDR3 in DNA: TGTGCCAGCACCCCCGATTCAACTAATGAAAAACTGTTTTTT. This encodes CASTPDSTNEKLFF.

The V call is TRBV4-1, the J call TRBJ1-5; D unclear. Trimming took 4 bases from V and 0 from J, leaving 19 bases between them. CDR1 is MGHRA, CDR2 YSYEKL, per germline. The CDR3 is 18 residues long. CDR3 loop: CASSPGGGRAYSNQPQHF. The CDR3 DNA is TGCGCCAGCAGCCCCGGCGGAGGGCGGGCCTATAGCAATCAGCCCCAGCATTTT.

The chain carries TRBV7-9 and TRBJ2-7, with a possible D match to TRBD1 (6 bases). The V gene lost 1 base and the J gene lost 13 bases, with 14 bases spanning the gap. Per germline, CDR1 SEHNR and CDR2 FQNEAQ (reference sequence). The CDR3 contains 12 residues. The DNA for the CDR3 is TGTGCCAGCAGCTTAGATGTGCAGGGGTTATACTTC. Protein sequence: CASSLDVQGLYF.

The rearrangement uses TRBV9 and TRBJ2-3; 7 bases are a match to TRBD2. Germline trimming cut 0 bases from V and 6 bases from J; bases unmatched to any gene: 7. The length of the CDR3 is 15 residues. The germline gives CDR1 SGDLS, CDR2 YYNGEE. The chain's CDR3 is CASSVEMGGRDTQYF. CDR3 nucleotide sequence: TGTGCCAGCAGCGTAGAGATGGGAGGGCGGGATACGCAGTATTTT.

V gene TRBV27 combines with J gene TRBJ1-1; 8 bases agree with TRBD1. Germline V gene data show CDR1 as MNHEY and CDR2 as SMNVEV (reference sequence). This CDR3 is 15 amino acids long. Germline trimming cut 3 bases from V and 4 bases from J; bases unmatched to any gene: 7. The CDR3 is CASSFGETGGTEAFF. The DNA for the CDR3 is TGTGCCAGCAGTTTTGGGGAAACAGGGGGCACTGAAGCTTTCTTT.

This clone has just a few counts. The chain carries TRBV7-2 and TRBJ1-5; no clear D. V was clipped by 8 bases and J by 2 bases, with 7 bases between them. The CDR3 has 12 amino acids. Germline lookup yields CDR1 SGHTA and CDR2 FQGNSA. CDR3 residues: CASASGNQPQHF. The CDR3 DNA reads TGTGCCAGCGCGTCGGGCAATCAGCCCCAGCATTTT. Looking up the rest from reference TRBV7-2 and TRBJ1-5 gives the full variable domain: GAGVSQSPSNKVTEKGKDVELRCDPISGHTALYWYRQSLGQGLEFLIYFQGNSAPDKSGLPSDRFSAERTGGSVSTLTIQRTQQEDSAVYLCASASGNQPQHFGDGTRLSIL.

The rearrangement uses TRBV29-1 and TRBJ1-1; 7 nucleotides line up with TRBD1. Germline V gives CDR1 SQVTM, CDR2 ANQGSEA. J lost 4 bases, V lost 7 bases, and 18 bases had no gene match. The CDR3 is 16 residues long. The chain's CDR3 is CSAVGKRQGWGTEAFF. The CDR3 DNA sequence: TGCAGCGCTGTGGGGAAACGACAGGGCTGGGGCACTGAAGCTTTCTTT.

The CDR3 spells CATQSGLGYNEQFF. The DNA of the CDR3 is TGTGCCACCCAGTCTGGGTTGGGCTACAATGAGCAGTTCTTC. The V and J genes are TRBV5-6 and TRBJ2-1; D is uncertain. This CDR3 comprises 14 residues. In germline, CDR1 is SGHDT, CDR2 YYEEEE. V was pared by 9 bases and J by 3 bases, with 16 bases between.

This chain joins TRBV7-8 and TRBJ2-1; TRBD2 agrees at 15 bases. Per the germline V gene, CDR1 is SGHVS and CDR2 is FQNEAQ. CDR3 length: 18 residues. V was pared by 5 bases and J by 0 bases, with 5 bases of the junction left unmatched. CDR3 sequence reads: CASSPGLAGGGSYNEQFF. In DNA form, the CDR3 reads TGTGCCAGCAGCCCGGGACTAGCGGGAGGTGGCTCCTACAATGAGCAGTTCTTC.

The chain links TRBV21-1 to TRBJ1-5. TRBV21-1 corresponds to a pseudogene. The CDR3 has 17 residues. As DNA, the CDR3 is TGTGCCAGCAGCAAAGAGGCGTTATTTTATAGCAATCAGCCCCAGCATTTT. This sequence encodes CASSKEALFYSNQPQHF.

Comment on this clone: The junction differs from germline at one of its ends, possibly a read error. The gene calls are TRBV7-9 and TRBJ2-3, with 11 bases aligning to TRBD2. The CDR3 totals 15 residues. Germline CDR1 and CDR2: SEHNR and FQNEAQ (reference sequence). As DNA, the CDR3 is TGTGCCAGCAGCCCGAGCCCTACTAGCGGGAGTTTGAGTGTTTTT. The encoded protein is CASSPSPTSGSLSVF.

The CDR3 sequence is CASSSPKVLAGGPGIEQYF. The CDR3 coding sequence is TGTGCCAGCAGCTCCCCGAAGGTTCTAGCGGGAGGGCCGGGGATCGAGCAGTACTTC. The chain recombines TRBV7-8 with TRBJ2-7; 12 bases line up with TRBD2. The CDR3 contains 19 residues. Germline V lookup: CDR1 SGHVS, CDR2 FQNEAQ. V trimming: 4 bases; J trimming: 6 bases; junction bases outside the gene matches: 19.